This T cell receptor beta chain emerged from a study of cytomegalovirus exposure and HLA in healthy donors (dated by TCRdb to the late 2010s). Background on the whole study: In an earlier analysis of fewer than 750 of the donors, around 300 Gb of sequence data and 100 million or so unique TCR beta sequences from 180 million or so T cells were reported. An early release that covered some 630 HLA-typed donors contained approximately 300 gigabases of sequencing data and around 85 million unique TCR sequences. Of the roughly 400 genotyped donors, around 81% fell in the genetic ancestry cluster associated with self-reported Caucasian donors. The study aimed to test whether signatures of past pathogen exposure could be identified by cataloging public T cell receptors. Using immunosequencing, the study profiled T cell repertoires from about 620 subjects and related those repertoires to cytomegalovirus serostatus. Besides the first cohort of approximately 670 subjects, a separate validation cohort made up of roughly 120 different subjects was used. To predict cytomegalovirus infection status, the study combined high-throughput TCR immunosequencing, statistical association of individual TCRs with disease status, and machine learning. A later analysis re-analyzed previously published TCR beta repertoires from roughly 630 donors and added high-resolution HLA genotyping to study TCR occurrence patterns. The later analysis used no new phenotypic data to find candidate immune exposures, relying instead on TCR beta sequences and their occurrence across donors. An earlier analysis of fewer than 750 of the donors used high-throughput TCR beta sequencing to judge whether each TCR beta V gene segment behaved as functional or pseudogenic. Donor age, sex, ethnicity and CMV serostatus were compiled together with the repertoire data. A later genetic analysis took genome-wide SNP genotypes for about 65% of the 666 donors and used that subset as a discovery cohort. All discovery cohort repertoires had been generated on a single sequencing platform. Both class I and class II loci were covered by HLA typing, at four-digit resolution. The number of donors typed differed by locus, with about 629-630 for A, B, C, DRB1 and DQB1, roughly 520 for DQA1, approximately 570 for DPA1, and approximately 470 for DPB1. Several DR-DQ haplotypes were treated as single units for association and clustering because of strong linkage in the cohort. On average, 235,054 unique TCR beta nucleotide sequences were sequenced per donor among more than 350 genotyped donors of the cohort, with roughly 18% of those sequences being non-productive.

Library preparation employed the immunoSEQ multiplex PCR assay. A mixture of 60 forward primers for TCR Vbeta segments and 13 reverse primers for TCR Jbeta segments was used in the multiplex PCR. Amplification of the CDR3 region of rearranged TCR beta genes was performed with a multiplex PCR assay on genomic DNA. The amplified TCR beta libraries were sequenced on the Illumina HiSeq System as 87-base-pair reads. The original methods were these. A later analysis tallied 80 million to 95 million unique TCR beta chains across the 600 to 700 repertoires, and about 10 million of those chains were shared by two or more donors. Raw reads were error-corrected and collapsed into unique sequences with a nearest-neighbor algorithm that merged closely related sequences to remove PCR and sequencing errors. V, D and J gene segments were assigned by aligning CDR3 sequences to IMGT reference sequences. Each retained sequence needed at least a six-nucleotide match to both a V gene segment and a J gene segment. A rearrangement was called productive if the CDR3 had no stop codons and remained in frame with V and J, and every other rearrangement was called non-productive. Following IMGT convention, CDR3 was defined as the stretch from the second conserved V-encoded cysteine up to the conserved J-encoded phenylalanine. Sequences without an unambiguous match to a single V gene segment were excluded from the earlier analysis of about 600 of the donors. In an earlier analysis of some 590 of the donors, a V segment was called functional when productive rearrangements were above 56.7%, and segregating when the standard deviation between donors exceeded 5%. To diagnose cytomegalovirus status from the catalog of TCR beta chain sequences, a statistical classification framework was built. In a later analysis, V and J genes were assigned by comparing TCR nucleotide sequences against IMGT/GENE-DB human TR gene sequences. The TCRdist pipeline was used in a later analysis to assign CDR3 sequences and most-parsimonious VDJ recombination scenarios. A later analysis defined each TCR beta chain by its CDR3 amino acid sequence plus V-gene family, and excluded reads lacking a unique V-gene family. A later analysis removed several hundred highly shared, low-generation-probability nucleotide sequences to deal with suspected cross-contamination and a sequencing artifact. A later analysis calculated a clonal expansion index for each public chain from normalized within-repertoire ranks of inferred template counts. Generation probabilities in a later analysis came from a VDJ recombination model fitted to out-of-frame rearrangements, and those results were checked against IGoR. In a later analysis, hypergeometric tests were used to score TCR-TCR, TCR-HLA and TCR-CMV co-occurrence, with a repertoire-size bias correction applied to TCR pairs. To estimate false discovery rates, a later analysis permuted the HLA or CMV assignments 20 times. In a later analysis, co-occurring TCRs were grouped using DBSCAN, with TCRdist sequence similarity added in when clustering inside HLA-allele-positive subsets. Co-occurrence clustering excluded repertoires with fewer than 30,000 or more than 120,000 public chains, plus five with anomalous nucleotide sharing. The clones in this table, taken by TCRdb from immuneACCESS, are in-frame only. Not every clone is retained; where verified, under half of the shortfall comes from an unresolved V gene, and the cause of the rest is unknown. V, J and clone size reflect that table, while D and trimming were determined from the DNA. This sample lists 150,000 or so clones; over 60% were detected once. The top ten hold roughly 3.1% of the sample.

Concerning this clone itself: The specificity of this receptor is unknown. No qualities accompany the bases; no much larger clone lies one base away.

The CDR3 covers 14 residues, taking in both the cysteine and the phenylalanine. The retained sequence is limited to the CDR3, 42 bases, with the frame set at the first base. CDR1 is given as MNHNY and CDR2 as SVGAGI, both from the germline V gene (reference sequence). V gives up 8 bases and J gives up 3 bases, and the segment between their germline ends measures 17 bases. In total, around 600 healthy bone marrow donors made up the cohort. At the time of sampling, all cohort members were nominally healthy, though unrecorded immune exposures were likely present. The donor tested CMV seropositive, placing the donor among the roughly 300 seropositive members of the cohort. Every donor gave a peripheral blood sample, and the peripheral blood mononuclear cells from that sample were used for TCR beta sequencing. The Qiagen DNeasy Blood Extraction Kit was used to extract genomic DNA from the blood cell samples.

The paper's findings and limits, for the study overall: Broadly in line with IMGT annotations, most TCR beta V segments showed up in productive rearrangements about 87% or about 30% of the time in an earlier analysis of 450 to 600 of the donors. Several of the top co-occurrence clusters appeared to be linked to parvovirus B19, influenza, CMV and Epstein-Barr virus, according to a later analysis. When HLA alleles, especially DR and DQ, strongly co-occurred, attributing TCR associations to individual alleles was difficult. Because the 87-base-pair reads could not distinguish some IMGT-functional V segments, including TRBV6-2 and TRBV6-3, those segments were excluded. At a false discovery rate of 0.05, a later analysis linked under 20,000 TCR beta sequences to specific HLA alleles. Roughly 15 rarely observed V segments, including chromosome 9 orphons, were excluded from the earlier analysis of some 590 of the donors because counts were too low. A cluster of highly shared sequence variants was judged likely to represent a technical artifact of the sequencing pipeline. According to a later analysis, TCR association rates differed among HLA loci, with DRB1 alleles showing the most associated TCRs and HLA-C alleles showing the fewest. The study gave a list of around 170 TCR beta chains associated with cytomegalovirus. While some public TCRs were present in many individuals, most TCR sequences turned up only very rarely across donors. Compared with equally common non-associated chains, HLA-associated TCR beta chains in a later analysis were more clonally expanded and had lower generation probabilities. Presence/absence analyses assumed roughly uniform sequencing depth across donors, an assumption that may not hold. Compared with the approximately 670-donor mean, donors in an Asian-associated ancestry cluster had fewer N-insertions in productive TCRs, according to a later genetic analysis. The authors suggested that the approach could potentially be extended to other disease states and immunological phenotypes. This cohort had only TCR beta chains sequenced, and the lack of alpha or paired-chain data limited which features could be detected. A further reported finding was that TCR beta sequences accurately predicted the HLA-A and HLA-B alleles for most subjects in the first cohort. According to a later analysis, most CMV-associated TCR beta chains appeared to be HLA-restricted, and the HLA associations seemed to be driven largely by CMV exposure. Correlated functional status among segregating V segments might reflect linkage disequilibrium, but an unknown experimental factor could not be ruled out. An association between a missense DCLRE1C variant and V-gene and J-gene trimming of TCR beta chains was found in a later genetic analysis and replicated in an independent cohort. Cytomegalovirus status was reported to be diagnosed by the classifier with high specificity and sensitivity in both the original and validation cohorts. CMV serostatus was the only immune exposure information available for the cohort. In vitro tests confirmed that a few of the cytomegalovirus-associated TCR beta chains recognize cytomegalovirus antigens. Because HLA typing was missing for some donors at each locus, association tests included only the typed subset.

The sample consisted of PBMCs. This TCR was recovered from a woman in her twenties or thirties in good health and CMV-seropositive. The rearrangement joined TRBV6-6 to TRBJ2-7; the best D guess is TRBD1, with 5 bases matching. The DNA sequence follows: TGTGCCAGCGTAAAAGAGGACACCTTCTACGAGCAGTACTTC. It specifies CASVKEDTFYEQYF.